This T cell receptor beta chain was identified in a study of blood T cell repertoires in COVID-19. Study information: COVID-19 samples, acute and convalescent, were from the United States, Italy and Spain. T cells, B-cell-depleted T cells, or PBMCs provided the cDNA or gDNA that served as material.

This CDR3 region has 15 residues. Germline CDR1 is SGHTA and CDR2 is FQGNSA. J lost 2 bases, V lost 5 bases, and 3 bases had no gene match. In the source study's methods: It was from reference gene primer amplification that nucleated cell counts were estimated. Profiled with immunoSEQ multiplex PCR; TCRdb holds only in-frame clones, not every one. V and J calls plus clone size are reproduced from that table; the DNA served to infer D and trimming. This sample yields around 44,000 clones, of which about nine tenths are seen a single time; 12% belongs to the top ten. The genes are TRBV7-2 and TRBJ2-1, with TRBD2 matching over 10 bases. The TCR comes from a human donor in a cohort sampled during active COVID-19. Sequenced sample: peripheral blood. The CDR3: CASSESGGAYNEQFF. In nucleotides, the CDR3 is TGTGCCAGCAGCGAGAGCGGGGGGGCCTACAATGAGCAGTTCTTC.